These 5 T cell receptor beta chains were all obtained from the same sample, sequenced in a study of follicular helper T cells after annual influenza vaccination. Documented time point: 2015-2016 season, 7 days after influenza vaccination. The assay was immunoSEQ multiplex PCR, and TCRdb's table has in-frame clones only and misses some. This table has fewer than 6,500 clones, 84% appearing once. The specimen comprised CXCR5+ CD38- circulating T follicular helper cells from blood, sampled 7 days after influenza vaccination. Subset indicated: circulating Tfh, non-naive CD4+CXCR5+PD-1+ (ICOS+CD38+ or ICOS-CD38-). The receptors derive from an adult who received the influenza vaccine.

This rearrangement joins TRBV6-5 to TRBJ2-7; weak D call: TRBD2 (6 bases). The CDR3 has 14 amino acids. Trimming removed 6 bases at V and 2 bases at J, with 14 bases between. CDR1 and CDR2 from the germline V gene are MNHEY and SVGAGI. The CDR3 sequence is CASSAGTPTYEQYF. The CDR3 bases are TGTGCCAGCAGCGCCGGGACTCCCACCTACGAGCAGTACTTC.

This clone showed up just once. This chain uses TRBV7-2 with TRBJ2-3; 9 bases are a match to TRBD1. Germline trimming cut 8 bases from V and 4 bases from J; bases unmatched to any gene: 7. This CDR3 has 14 residues. Germline V lookup: CDR1 SGHTA, CDR2 FQGNSA. CDR3 DNA: TGTGCCAGCGGAACAGGGGGCGGGTCAGATACGCAGTATTTT. It encodes CASGTGGGSDTQYF.

This clone was seen once. The genes are TRBV28 and TRBJ2-7, with TRBD1 matching over 10 bases. V lost 7 bases, J lost 5 bases, and 11 bases stayed unmatched. This CDR3 spans 15 amino acids. Germline loops: CDR1 MDHEN, CDR2 SYDVKM. The CDR3 spells CASTSPGQGNHEQYF. CDR3 nucleotides: TGTGCCAGCACTAGCCCGGGACAGGGGAACCACGAGCAGTACTTC.

The rearrangement uses TRBV28 and TRBJ2-3; 10 bases align to TRBD1. The CDR3 runs to 14 residues. Germline V gives CDR1 MDHEN, CDR2 SYDVKM. V lost 7 bases, J lost 4 bases, and 5 bases stayed unmatched. The chain's CDR3 is CASNSGTGADTQYF. CDR3 sequence (DNA): TGTGCCAGCAACTCCGGGACAGGGGCAGATACGCAGTATTTT.

The chain recombines TRBV19 with TRBJ2-2; D is uncertain. V lost 3 bases and J 7 bases, leaving 9 bases between the germline ends. Per germline, CDR1 LNHDA and CDR2 SQIVND (reference sequence). The length of the CDR3 is 13 residues. Here the CDR3 DNA reads TGTGCCAGTAGTATTGGGTTGGTCGGGGAGCTGTTTTTT. Residues: CASSIGLVGELFF.